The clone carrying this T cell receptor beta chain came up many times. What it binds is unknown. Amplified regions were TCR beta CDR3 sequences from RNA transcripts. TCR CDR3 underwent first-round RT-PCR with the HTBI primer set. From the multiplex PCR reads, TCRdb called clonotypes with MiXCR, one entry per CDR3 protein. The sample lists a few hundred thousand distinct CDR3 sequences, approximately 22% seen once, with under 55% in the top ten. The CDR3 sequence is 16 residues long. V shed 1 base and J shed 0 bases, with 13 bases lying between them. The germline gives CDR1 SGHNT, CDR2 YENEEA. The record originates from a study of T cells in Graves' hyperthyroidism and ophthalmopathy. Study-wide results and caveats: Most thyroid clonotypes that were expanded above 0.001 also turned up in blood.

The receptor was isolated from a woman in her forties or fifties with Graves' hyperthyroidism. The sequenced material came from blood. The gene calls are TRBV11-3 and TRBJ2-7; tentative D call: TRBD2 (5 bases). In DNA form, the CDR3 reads TGTGCCAGCAGCTTAGTATTAGCGCCGAGCTCCTACGAGCAGTACTTC. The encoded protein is CASSLVLAPSSYEQYF. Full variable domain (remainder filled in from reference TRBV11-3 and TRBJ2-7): EAGVVQSPRYKIIEKKQPVAFWCNPISGHNTLYWYLQNLGQGPELLIRYENEEAVDDSQLPKDRFSAERLKGVDSTLKIQPAELGDSAVYLCASSLVLAPSSYEQYFGPGTRLTVT.